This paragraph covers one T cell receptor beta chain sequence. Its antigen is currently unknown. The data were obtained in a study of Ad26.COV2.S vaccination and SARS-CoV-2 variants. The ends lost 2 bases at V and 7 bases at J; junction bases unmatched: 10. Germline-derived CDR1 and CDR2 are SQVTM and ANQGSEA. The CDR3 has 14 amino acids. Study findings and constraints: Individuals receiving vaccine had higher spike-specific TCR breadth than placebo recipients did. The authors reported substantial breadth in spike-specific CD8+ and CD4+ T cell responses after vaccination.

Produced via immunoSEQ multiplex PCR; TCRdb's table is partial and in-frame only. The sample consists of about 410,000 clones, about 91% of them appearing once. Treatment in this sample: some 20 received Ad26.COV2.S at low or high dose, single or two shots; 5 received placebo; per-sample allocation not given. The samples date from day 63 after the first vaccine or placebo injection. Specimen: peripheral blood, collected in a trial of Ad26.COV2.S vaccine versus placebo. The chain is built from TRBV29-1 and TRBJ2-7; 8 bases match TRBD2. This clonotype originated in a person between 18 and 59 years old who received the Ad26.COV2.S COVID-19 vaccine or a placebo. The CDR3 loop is CSVEKLAGLGEQYF. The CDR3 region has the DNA TGCAGCGTTGAAAAGCTAGCGGGCCTGGGGGAGCAGTACTTC.